This entry lists 4 T cell receptor beta chains sequenced from one sample in a study of early T cells in non-severe SARS-CoV-2 infection. MiXCR was run by TCRdb on the 5' RACE reads, yielding one entry per CDR3 protein. Altogether 30,000 to 35,000 distinct CDR3 sequences are present, about 5% being singletons, with the ten largest covering about 12%. What was sequenced was whole blood. These receptors all come from an adult who was a healthcare worker with PCR-confirmed SARS-CoV-2 infection or an uninfected control (not recorded which).

Regarding this clonotype: Being one base from a much bigger clone, this may be a read error. The chain has TRBV10-1 and TRBJ2-7; no clear D. With 3 bases removed from V and 0 bases from J, the gap between germline ends came to 15 bases. The germline V gene encodes CDR1 WNHNN and CDR2 SYGVQD (reference sequence). The CDR3 is 16 amino acids. CDR3 coding DNA: TGCGCCAGCAGTGAACCATCGTCCAGGTTCTCCTACGAGCAGTACTTC. Encoded protein: CASSEPSSRFSYEQYF.

This clonotype was recorded at least ten times. The chain joins TRBV6-2 or TRBV6-3 to TRBJ1-2; no reliable D call. V shed 2 bases and J shed 2 bases, with 6 bases lying between them. Germline CDR1 and CDR2: MNHEY and SVGEGT. The CDR3 consists of 13 residues. CDR3 sequence: CASSYMDNYGYTF. CDR3 nucleotides: TGTGCCAGCAGTTACATGGACAACTATGGCTACACCTTC.

This clonotype showed up just a few times. V and J are TRBV29-1 and TRBJ2-1; the D is unclear. Per germline, CDR1 SQVTM and CDR2 ANQGSEA. The CDR3 runs to 12 residues. V was cut by 2 bases and J by 5 bases, with 7 bases left in between. CDR3: CSVENWNNEQFF. CDR3 coding DNA: TGCAGCGTTGAAAACTGGAACAATGAGCAGTTCTTC.

This clonotype was observed at least ten times. V and J are TRBV21-1 and TRBJ2-2. TRBV21-1 is an annotated pseudogene. This CDR3 contains 10 residues. In DNA form, the CDR3 reads TGTGCCAGCATTACCGGGGAGCTGTTTTTT. The encoded protein is CASITGELFF.